The present T cell receptor (beta chain) was sequenced within a study of T cells in localized non-small cell lung cancer. Notes on the study in general: Patients showing higher blood T cell density tended to see longer overall survival.

The germline gives CDR1 MNHGY, CDR2 SAAAGT. The CDR3 runs to 12 residues. A few counts support this clone. The antigen is unknown. At one boundary the junction diverges from the germline segment, which might be a read error. Using immunoSEQ multiplex PCR, the repertoire was profiled, and TCRdb retains in-frame clones only, with some absent. The table lists some 2,200 clones, approximately 30% of them singletons. Material: normal lung tissue next to the tumor, obtained before any cancer treatment. The V gene is TRBV6-8, the J gene TRBJ2-5, with D possibly matching TRBD1 (5 bases). This TCR came from a man aged 40 to 69 with stage I lung adenocarcinoma. CDR3 amino acids: CAISLQGSTQYF. The CDR3 region has the DNA TGTGCCATCAGTCTTCAGGGATCGACCCAGTACTTC.